These 5 T cell receptor beta chains were sequenced from one sample in a study of identical twins. One entry per CDR3 protein, called by TCRdb with MiXCR from the 5' RACE reads. Here the sample spans approximately 600,000 distinct CDR3 sequences, around 9.6% being singletons. These data were also reused for a study on yellow fever vaccine responses in identical twins.

The sequencing input was PBMCs. These receptors came from a woman in her late teens or twenties in good health.

This sequence joins TRBV20-1 and TRBJ2-7; TRBD2 aligns across 11 bases. J lost 12 bases, V lost 6 bases, and 13 bases had no gene match. The germline V gene encodes CDR1 DFQATT and CDR2 SNEGSKA (reference sequence). The CDR3 is 13 residues long. The chain's CDR3 is CSAKIAGGPVLYF. The CDR3 nucleotides read TGCAGTGCCAAAATAGCGGGAGGGCCTGTACTGTACTTC.

This clonotype has a handful of counts. The rearrangement joins TRBV7-9 to TRBJ2-3, with 9 nucleotides matching TRBD2. Germline lookup yields CDR1 SEHNR and CDR2 FQNEAQ (reference sequence). The junction had 6 bases not matched to a gene; V was cut back by 2 bases and J by 0 bases. The CDR3 length is 17 residues. Here the CDR3 DNA reads TGTGCCAGCAGCTTACTAGCTAGCGGGAAAAGCACAGATACGCAGTATTTT. Amino acids: CASSLLASGKSTDTQYF. Together with reference TRBV7-9 and TRBJ2-3, the CDR3 gives the full variable domain: DTGVSQNPRHKITKRGQNVTFRCDPISEHNRLYWYRQTLGQGPEFLTYFQNEAQLEKSRLLSDRFSAERPKGSFSTLEIQRTEQGDSAMYLCASSLLASGKSTDTQYFGPGTRLTVL.

Many counts were recorded for this clonotype. V and J are TRBV25-1 and TRBJ2-3, with 10 bases that match TRBD2. The CDR3 sequence is 17 residues long. V shed 3 bases, J shed 4 bases, and the junction held 10 bases outside the gene matches. Germline V gene lookup returns CDR1 MGHDK and CDR2 SYGVNS. The CDR3 nucleotides are TGTGCCAGCAGTGATCTAGCTAGCGGGAGAGGCGCAGATACGCAGTATTTT. The encoded protein is CASSDLASGRGADTQYF.

This clonotype was detected ten times or more. The chain joins TRBV12-3 or TRBV12-4 to TRBJ2-7; 8 bases are a match to TRBD1. The junction had 7 bases not matched to a gene; V was cut back by 7 bases and J by 2 bases. The CDR3 is 14 residues long. The CDR3 bases are TGTGCCAGCACCTCGGACAGGGAAACCTACGAGCAGTACTTC. Translation gives CASTSDRETYEQYF.

This clonotype turned up a few times. The gene calls are TRBV7-9 and TRBJ2-3; D possibly corresponds to TRBD2 (5 bases). V dropped 5 bases and J dropped 2 bases, with 14 bases sitting between them. The CDR3 is made up of 15 amino acids. Germline CDR1 is SEHNR and CDR2 is FQNEAQ (reference sequence). CDR3 sequence: CASSLGVLYTDTQYF. In DNA form, the CDR3 reads TGTGCCAGCAGCCTCGGGGTTCTCTACACAGATACGCAGTATTTT. Full variable domain (remainder filled in from reference TRBV7-9 and TRBJ2-3): DTGVSQNPRHKITKRGQNVTFRCDPISEHNRLYWYRQTLGQGPEFLTYFQNEAQLEKSRLLSDRFSAERPKGSFSTLEIQRTEQGDSAMYLCASSLGVLYTDTQYFGPGTRLTVL.